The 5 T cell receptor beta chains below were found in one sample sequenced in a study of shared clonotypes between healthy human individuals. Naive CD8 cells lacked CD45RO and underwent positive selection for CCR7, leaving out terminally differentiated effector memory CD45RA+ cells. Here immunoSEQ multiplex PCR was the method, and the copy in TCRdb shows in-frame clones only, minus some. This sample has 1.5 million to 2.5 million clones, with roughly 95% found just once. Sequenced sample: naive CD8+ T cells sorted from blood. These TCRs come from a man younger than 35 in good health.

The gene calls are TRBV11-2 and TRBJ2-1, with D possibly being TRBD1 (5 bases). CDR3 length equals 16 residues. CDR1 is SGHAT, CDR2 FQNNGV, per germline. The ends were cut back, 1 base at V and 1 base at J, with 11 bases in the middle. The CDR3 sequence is CASSLGSQGSYNEQFF. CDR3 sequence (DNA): TGTGCCAGCAGCTTAGGTTCCCAGGGATCCTACAATGAGCAGTTCTTC.

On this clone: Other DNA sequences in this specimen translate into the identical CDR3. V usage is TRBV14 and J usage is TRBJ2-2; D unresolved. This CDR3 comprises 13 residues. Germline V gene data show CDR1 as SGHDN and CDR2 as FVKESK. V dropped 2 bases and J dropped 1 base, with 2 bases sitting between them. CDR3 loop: CASSQLNTGELFF. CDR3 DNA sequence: TGTGCCAGCAGCCAATTGAACACCGGGGAGCTGTTTTTT.

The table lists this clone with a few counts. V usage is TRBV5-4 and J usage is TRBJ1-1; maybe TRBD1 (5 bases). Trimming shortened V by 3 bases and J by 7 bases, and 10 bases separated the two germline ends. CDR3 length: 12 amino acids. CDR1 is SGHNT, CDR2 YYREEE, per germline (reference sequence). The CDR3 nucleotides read TGTGCCAGCAGCTCTGCCGGGGGTGAAGCTTTCTTT. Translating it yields CASSSAGGEAFF.

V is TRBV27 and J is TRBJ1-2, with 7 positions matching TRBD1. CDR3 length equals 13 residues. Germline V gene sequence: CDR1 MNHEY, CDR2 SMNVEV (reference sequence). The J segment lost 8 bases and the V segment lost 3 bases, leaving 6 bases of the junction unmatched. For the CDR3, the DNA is TGTGCCAGCAGTTTCCCCGGGACAGAAGGCTACACCTTC. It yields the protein CASSFPGTEGYTF.

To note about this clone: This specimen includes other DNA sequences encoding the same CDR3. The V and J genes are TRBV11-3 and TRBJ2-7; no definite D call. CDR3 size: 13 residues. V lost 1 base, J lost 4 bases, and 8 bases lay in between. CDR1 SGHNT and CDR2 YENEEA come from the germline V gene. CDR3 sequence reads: CASSLATSYEQYF. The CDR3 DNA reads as TGTGCCAGCAGCTTAGCGACCTCTTACGAGCAGTACTTC.